The rows below give T cell receptor beta chains drawn from one sample of a study of identical twins. TCRdb called the 5' RACE reads again in MiXCR, with one record for every CDR3 protein. The table has around 340,000 distinct CDR3 sequences, roughly 9% seen once. Specimen: naive T cells sorted from blood. These receptors came from a woman aged 45-60 years in good health. Both conserved end residues are part of each CDR3. Fields, in order: clone size, D gene, V gene, J gene, CDR3 length, CDR3 DNA, CDR3 protein. D genes are given only for firm matches. Only some rows state a clone size, as once, few, many or a class for expanded clones.

>NA|NA|TRBV7-7|TRBJ2-5|15
TGTGCCAGCAGCTTGGATAGGGGACAACAAGAGACCCAGTACTTC
CASSLDRGQQETQYF
>few|TRBD2|TRBV2|TRBJ2-1|15
TGTGCCAGCGCCGGGACTAGCGGGAGGGCCGATGAGCAGTTCTTC
CASAGTSGRADEQFF
>NA|NA|TRBV4-1|TRBJ2-5|14
TGCGCCAGCAGCCAAGTTCCGGGGCTTGAGACCCAGTACTTC
CASSQVPGLETQYF
>few|NA|TRBV12-3/TRBV12-4|TRBJ1-6|16
TGTGCCAGCAGTTTAAAAGGGGGTACATATAATTCACCCCTCCACTTT
CASSLKGGTYNSPLHF
>many|TRBD1|TRBV9|TRBJ2-2|16
TGTGCCAGCAGCGCCGGGACAGGGATTTTGGCCGGGGAGCTGTTTTTT
CASSAGTGILAGELFF
>NA|NA|TRBV5-1|TRBJ2-1|14
TGCGCCAGCAGCTTGGCCAAGGTCCTCAATGAGCAGTTCTTC
CASSLAKVLNEQFF
>few|TRBD1|TRBV12-3/TRBV12-4|TRBJ2-5|18
TGTGCCAGCAGTTTAGTATCGACGGGACAGGGGCCCCAAGAGACCCAGTACTTC
CASSLVSTGQGPQETQYF
>many|TRBD2|TRBV20-1|TRBJ2-1|15
TGCAGTGCTCAGTCGGGGGCTAGCGGGTACAATGAGCAGTTCTTC
CSAQSGASGYNEQFF
>NA|NA|TRBV12-1|TRBJ2-6|20
TGTGACAGCAGCTCCAATATAACAGGCGACTACCCCTCTGGGGCCAACGTCCTGACTTTC
CDSSSNITGDYPSGANVLTF
>NA|NA|TRBV27|TRBJ1-2|14
TGTGCCAGCAGTTTCGGCCGGGACATCAGTGGCTACACCTTC
CASSFGRDISGYTF
>few|NA|TRBV5-1|TRBJ2-7|13
TGCGCCAGCAGTACCGAGCCAGCCTACGAGCAGTACTTC
CASSTEPAYEQYF
>few|NA|TRBV7-6|TRBJ2-7|14
TGTGCCAGCAGCTTAGGATCGGTTTCCTACGAGCAGTACTTC
CASSLGSVSYEQYF
>NA|NA|TRBV7-9|TRBJ2-2|19
TGTGCCAGCAGCCAAACAGCCGGGCCCCAGACAGGGAACACCGGGGAGCTGTTTTTT
CASSQTAGPQTGNTGELFF
>few|NA|TRBV20-1|TRBJ2-2|16
TGCAGTGCCCCTATTAAGACAGGAAGCAGAACCGGGGAGCTGTTTTTT
CSAPIKTGSRTGELFF
>many|NA|TRBV11-2|TRBJ1-2|14
TGTGCCAGCAGCTTAGACGGGGGAAACTATGGCTACACCTTC
CASSLDGGNYGYTF
>few|NA|TRBV12-3/TRBV12-4|TRBJ1-1|16
TGTGCCAGCAGTTATAAGAGGGGCCGGGGGAACACTGAAGCTTTCTTT
CASSYKRGRGNTEAFF
>many|NA|TRBV21-1|TRBJ2-1|16
TGTGCCAGCAGCACAAGACGTCCGGGGGCTTTCAATGAGCAGTTCTTC
CASSTRRPGAFNEQFF
>NA|NA|TRBV10-2|TRBJ1-4|15
TGCGCCAGCAGTGATCCCGGACGGTTTTTTGAAAAACTGTTTTTT
CASSDPGRFFEKLFF
>few|TRBD2|TRBV6-6|TRBJ2-5|17
TGTGCCAGCAGTTTCCCAATATCGGTAGCGGGAGAGTGGACCCAGTACTTC
CASSFPISVAGEWTQYF
>few|NA|TRBV30|TRBJ2-7|11
TGTGCCTCCCTGGAGGGGGGCGAGCAGTACTTC
CASLEGGEQYF
>NA|NA|TRBV19|TRBJ2-4|12
TGTGCCAGTAGGGAAAGGGGATACATTCAGTACTTC
CASRERGYIQYF
>NA|TRBD2|TRBV20-1|TRBJ2-1|15
TGCAGTGCTAAACTAGCGGGATTGGACTACAATGAGCAGTTCTTC
CSAKLAGLDYNEQFF
>many|NA|TRBV5-1|TRBJ2-5|17
TGCGCCAGCAGCTTGGCCTTGAGCGGAGGGTACCAAGAGACCCAGTACTTC
CASSLALSGGYQETQYF
>NA|NA|TRBV5-1|TRBJ2-2|17
TGCGCCAGCAGCGCTCTTTTTCCAGGGGTACTCACCGGGGAGCTGTTTTTT
CASSALFPGVLTGELFF
>NA|NA|TRBV21-1|TRBJ2-5|16
TGTGCCAGCAGCAAAAGAAGAGGGGACAGCCAAGAGACCCAGTACTTC
CASSKRRGDSQETQYF
>many|TRBD2|TRBV20-1|TRBJ2-3|16
TGCAGTGCTAGACTAGGGACTAGCGGGAGTGGGAATACGCAGTATTTT
CSARLGTSGSGNTQYF
>NA|NA|TRBV10-3|TRBJ2-3|14
TGTGCCATCTGTCGGGGTAGCCTCACAGATACGCAGTATTTT
CAICRGSLTDTQYF
>many|NA|TRBV11-3|TRBJ1-6|12
TGTGCCAGCGGCAGGACAAATTCACCCCTCCACTTT
CASGRTNSPLHF
>few|TRBD2|TRBV6-5|TRBJ2-2|15
TGTGCCAGCAGATATGGGACTAGCGCCACCGGGGAGCTGTTTTTT
CASRYGTSATGELFF
>NA|TRBD2|TRBV27|TRBJ2-1|16
TGTGCCAGCAATACACTAGCGGGAGGTAGGGGCAATGAGCAGTTCTTC
CASNTLAGGRGNEQFF
>NA|NA|TRBV4-1|TRBJ2-7|14
TGCGCCAGCAGCCTTAGCCCGGGGGCGGACGAGCAGTACTTC
CASSLSPGADEQYF
>many|NA|TRBV29-1|TRBJ2-5|13
TGCAGCGGGAAGGGCGCGTCACAAGAGACCCAGTACTTC
CSGKGASQETQYF
>NA|NA|TRBV5-1|TRBJ1-2|12
TGCGCCAGCAGCTTGGGGGACCAAAGACCCACCTTC
CASSLGDQRPTF
>NA|NA|TRBV9|TRBJ2-2|15
TGTGCCAGCAGCGTAGTAGGGACTTACACCGGGGAGCTGTTTTTT
CASSVVGTYTGELFF
>many|TRBD1|TRBV20-1|TRBJ2-2|16
TGCAGTGCTAGATCACCGGGACAGGGCTCGCCCGGGGAGCTGTTTTTT
CSARSPGQGSPGELFF
>NA|NA|TRBV5-1|TRBJ2-1|15
TGCGCCAGCAGCCCGCCCGGACAGGGAGGGGATGAGCAGTTCTTC
CASSPPGQGGDEQFF
>NA|NA|TRBV7-9|TRBJ2-1|14
TGTGCCAGCAGCTTAGCGTGGGTCTCAGAGGAGCAGTTCTTC
CASSLAWVSEEQFF
>few|TRBD2|TRBV29-1|TRBJ2-7|15
TGCAGCGTTGCCGGGGGGGGGCGGCGGATTGACGAGCAGTACTTC
CSVAGGGRRIDEQYF
>few|NA|TRBV5-1|TRBJ2-7|14
TGCGCCAGCAGCTCGACCCCGGGCGCAGGGGAGCAGTACTTC
CASSSTPGAGEQYF
>NA|NA|TRBV12-3/TRBV12-4|TRBJ1-1|12
TGTGCCGCGTCTACGGGTATCACTGAAGCTTTCTTT
CAASTGITEAFF
>many|NA|TRBV27|TRBJ2-1|12
TGTGCCAGCAGTCCAGGGATTGTTGAGCAGTTCTTC
CASSPGIVEQFF